Following are 23 T cell receptor beta chains from one sample sequenced in a study of T cells in Graves' hyperthyroidism and ophthalmopathy. RNA transcripts yielded amplified TCR beta CDR3 regions. The TCR CDR3 was amplified in a first-round RT-PCR using the HTBI primer set. TCRdb used MiXCR to reprocess the multiplex PCR reads, holding one entry per CDR3 protein. Of a few hundred thousand distinct CDR3 sequences in the sample, 13% to 15% were seen once. The specimen sequenced was blood. These receptors all come from a woman under 30 with Graves' hyperthyroidism.

This chain's CDR3 is CASSPDGHSGANVLTF. CDR3 DNA sequence: TGTGCCAGCAGCCCTGACGGCCACTCTGGGGCCAACGTCCTGACTTTC. The chain links TRBV12-3 or TRBV12-4 to TRBJ2-6; no reliable D call. Trimming cost V 6 bases and J 0 bases, with 12 bases left between them. CDR3 size: 16 residues.

The sample holds a few counts of this clonotype. This chain joins TRBV2 and TRBJ2-1; perhaps TRBD1 as D (6 bases). This CDR3 comprises 16 residues. The V gene lost 8 bases and the J gene lost 1 base, with 18 bases spanning the gap. Germline lookup yields CDR1 SNHLY and CDR2 FYNNEI. CDR3 in amino acids: CASPNEQGRSYNEQFF. DNA of the CDR3: TGTGCCAGCCCGAACGAACAGGGCAGGTCCTACAATGAGCAGTTCTTC.

The V and J genes are TRBV20-1 and TRBJ1-1; D may be TRBD1 (6 bases). The CDR3 totals 13 residues. The V end was cut by 0 bases, the J end by 3 bases, with 8 bases between. Germline V gene sequence: CDR1 DFQATT, CDR2 SNEGSKA (reference sequence). CDR3 in DNA: TGCAGTGCTAGAGAGGAGGGGGACACTGAAGCTTTCTTT. The encoded protein is CSAREEGDTEAFF.

In its sample, this clonotype was seen a few times. V usage is TRBV7-9 and J usage is TRBJ2-5, with D uncertain. V shed 8 bases and J shed 2 bases, with 6 bases lying between them. The V gene's germline CDR1 is SEHNR and CDR2 FQNEAQ (reference sequence). The CDR3 consists of 11 residues. The CDR3: CASVGQETQYF. The CDR3 nucleotides read TGTGCCAGCGTGGGTCAAGAGACCCAGTACTTC.

This clonotype was seen a handful of times. The gene calls are TRBV15 and TRBJ2-5; possible D gene TRBD1, 6 bases. V lost 7 bases to trimming and J lost 1 base, with 13 bases between them. This CDR3 is 14 amino acids long. Germline V CDR1 and CDR2: LNHNV, YYDKDF (reference sequence). This CDR3 is CATNPGASQETQYF. In nucleotides, the CDR3 is TGTGCCACCAACCCAGGGGCCTCCCAAGAGACCCAGTACTTC.

The V call is TRBV7-3, the J call TRBJ1-2; D may be TRBD1 (6 bases). CDR1 and CDR2 from the germline V gene are SGHTA and FQGTGA. Trimming stripped 4 bases from V and 3 bases from J, with 12 bases between. The CDR3 consists of 14 residues. CDR3: CASSSQGWDYGYTF. In DNA form, the CDR3 reads TGTGCCAGCAGCTCACAGGGTTGGGACTATGGCTACACCTTC.

This clonotype was picked up many times. Just one base apart from a much larger clone, this may be a read error. The gene calls are TRBV7-9 and TRBJ1-6; the D is unclear. The CDR3 runs 11 residues. Trimming removed 5 bases at V and 8 bases at J, with 4 bases between. The V gene's germline CDR1 is SEHNR and CDR2 FQNEAQ (reference sequence). CDR3 in amino acids: CASSTDSPLHF. The CDR3 DNA reads TGTGCCAGCAGCACCGATTCACCCCTCCACTTT.

V and J are TRBV5-8 and TRBJ2-3, with a possible D match to TRBD2 (6 bases). This CDR3 has 15 amino acids. Trimming cost V 0 bases and J 5 bases, with 13 bases left between them. Germline CDR1 and CDR2: SGHTS and YDEGEE. CDR3 in amino acids: CASSLVAGLGDTQYF. CDR3 nucleotides: TGTGCCAGCAGCTTGGTCGCGGGGCTTGGAGATACGCAGTATTTT.

This clonotype was found many times. The chain joins TRBV18 to TRBJ2-1; a possible D gene is TRBD2 (7 bases). From germline, CDR1 is KGHSH and CDR2 LQKENI. V lost 0 bases and J lost 0, with 15 bases in between. CDR3 size: 18 residues. The CDR3 is CASSPPSGGGSSYNEQFF. The CDR3, as DNA: TGTGCCAGCTCACCACCGAGTGGGGGCGGGAGCTCCTACAATGAGCAGTTCTTC. The full variable domain, in which reference TRBV18 and TRBJ2-1 provide the parts outside the CDR3, is NAGVMQNPRHLVRRRGQEARLRCSPMKGHSHVYWYRQLPEEGLKFMVYLQKENIIDESGMPKERFSAEFPKEGPSILRIQQVVRGDSAAYFCASSPPSGGGSSYNEQFFGPGTRLTVL.

The rearrangement uses TRBV5-1 and TRBJ2-5; D is tentatively TRBD1 or TRBD2 (5 bases each). Per the germline V gene, CDR1 is SGHRS and CDR2 is YFSETQ. V lost 4 bases and J 5 bases, leaving 12 bases between the germline ends. The CDR3 extends over 13 amino acids. The CDR3 spells CASSPFGTETQYF. The DNA for the CDR3 is TGCGCCAGCAGCCCTTTTGGGACGGAGACCCAGTACTTC.

Details on this clonotype: A single base separates this from a much larger clone, so it may be a read error. The rearrangement joins TRBV19 to TRBJ1-1, with no clear D. Germline V lookup: CDR1 LNHDA, CDR2 SQIVND (reference sequence). V lost 5 bases and J 11 bases, leaving 15 bases between the germline ends. This CDR3 region has 12 residues. This CDR3 is CASSLAESAAFF. In DNA form, the CDR3 reads TGTGCCAGTAGTCTTGCTGAATCCGCCGCTTTCTTT.

In this sample, this clonotype turned up many times. The chain carries TRBV24-1 and TRBJ2-3; the D is unclear. CDR3 length: 16 residues. Germline CDR1 is KGHDR and CDR2 is SFDVKD. Trimming removed 1 base from V and 8 bases from J, with 18 bases in between. The CDR3 reads CATSDFTTADARTQYF. The CDR3, as DNA: TGTGCCACCAGTGATTTTACTACAGCTGATGCACGTACGCAGTATTTT.

V gene TRBV6-5 combines with J gene TRBJ1-1; D is possibly TRBD1 (5 bases). The length of the CDR3 is 13 residues. Germline CDR1 reads MNHEY; CDR2 reads SVGAGI. V was shortened by 0 bases and J by 7 bases, with 9 bases between the two germline ends. CDR3 sequence (DNA): TGTGCCAGCAGTTACTCGCCAGGGTATGAAGCTTTCTTT. It codes for CASSYSPGYEAFF.

This clonotype is a singleton in its sample. The V and J genes are TRBV2 and TRBJ2-1, with 7 bases lining up with TRBD2. J gave up 2 bases and V 3 bases, and 10 bases lay outside the gene matches. This CDR3 spans 17 amino acids. Germline V gene lookup returns CDR1 SNHLY and CDR2 FYNNEI. The CDR3 here is CASSDYYTSDTYNEQFF. CDR3 DNA: TGTGCCAGCAGTGATTACTATACTAGCGATACCTACAATGAGCAGTTCTTC.

Note on this clonotype: As the CDR3 is not closed by the conserved phenylalanine or tryptophan, this likely results from a read error. The chain joins TRBV13 to TRBJ1-3, with TRBD1 identical over 7 bases. Germline values: CDR1 PRHDT, CDR2 FYEKMQ (reference sequence). The ends lost 3 bases at V and 3 bases at J; junction bases unmatched: 5. The CDR3 loop spans 15 amino acids. The DNA for the CDR3 is TGTGCCAGCAGCTTGGAGGGGGCGGGTGGAAACACCATATATGTT. Encoded protein: CASSLEGAGGNTIYV.

At least ten counts were recorded for this clonotype. The V call is TRBV11-2, the J call TRBJ1-6; TRBD1 might be the D (5 bases). CDR3 length: 15 residues. Deletions cut 0 bases from V and 10 bases from J, with 13 bases between. Germline loops: CDR1 SGHAT, CDR2 FQNNGV. The CDR3, as DNA: TGTGCCAGCAGCTTAGAGCCAGGGAAAGGATCACCCCTCCACTTT. Translated, it gives CASSLEPGKGSPLHF. The variable domain in full, completed from reference TRBV11-2 and TRBJ1-6, reads EAGVAQSPRYKIIEKRQSVAFWCNPISGHATLYWYQQILGQGPKLLIQFQNNGVVDDSQLPKDRFSAERLKGVDSTLKIQPAKLEDSAVYLCASSLEPGKGSPLHFGNGTRLTVT.

This chain connects TRBV6-2 or TRBV6-3 to TRBJ1-6; D may be TRBD1 (5 bases). This CDR3 contains 13 residues. V gave up 6 bases and J gave up 10 bases, with 13 bases separating them. Germline V gene data show CDR1 as MNHEY and CDR2 as SVGEGT. The CDR3 DNA follows: TGTGCCAGCAGCGTCGGCAGGGTATCACCCCTCCACTTT. Protein: CASSVGRVSPLHF.

This clonotype appeared many times. The CDR3 spells CASRSNRFTNTGELFF. The CDR3 DNA is TGTGCCAGCAGGTCGAATAGGTTTACGAACACCGGGGAGCTGTTTTTT. The rearrangement joins TRBV7-8 to TRBJ2-2; no reliable D call. The CDR3 extends over 16 amino acids. Deletions cut 6 bases from V and 0 bases from J, with 14 bases between. Germline values: CDR1 SGHVS, CDR2 FQNEAQ. The complete variable domain, with remaining parts taken from reference TRBV7-8 and TRBJ2-2, reads GAGVSQSPRYKVAKRGQDVALRCDPISGHVSLFWYQQALGQGPEFLTYFQNEAQLDKSGLPSDRFFAERPEGSVSTLKIQRTQQEDSAVYLCASRSNRFTNTGELFFGEGSRLTVL.

About this clonotype: It may be a read error: a sequence one base away is much more abundant. The chain combines TRBV3-1 with TRBJ1-1; no definite D call. The CDR3 totals 14 residues. From germline, CDR1 is LGHDT and CDR2 YNNKEL (reference sequence). The CDR3 DNA reads TGTGCCAGCAGCCAAGATTGGGCGTCCGCTGAAGCTCTCTTT. It encodes CASSQDWASAEALF.

The V call is TRBV2, the J call TRBJ2-2, with TRBD2 identical over 8 bases. Germline CDR1 and CDR2: SNHLY and FYNNEI. CDR3 length equals 15 residues. V trimming: 6 bases; J trimming: 4 bases; junction bases outside the gene matches: 7. The CDR3 protein is CASREGTRGTGELFF. Here the CDR3 DNA reads TGTGCCAGCAGGGAGGGGACTAGAGGCACCGGGGAGCTGTTTTTT.

The chain has TRBV30 and TRBJ2-2; D uncertain. CDR1 and CDR2 from the germline V gene are GTSNPN and SVGIG (reference sequence). V shed 3 bases and J shed 0 bases, with 5 bases lying between them. This CDR3 has 13 amino acids. CDR3 nucleotide sequence: TGTGCCTGGAGGGCTTCGAACACCGGGGAGCTGTTTTTT. It encodes CAWRASNTGELFF.

This clonotype has only one observation. The chain has TRBV14 and TRBJ2-7, with 7 bases lining up with TRBD2. Germline V gene lookup returns CDR1 SGHDN and CDR2 FVKESK. The CDR3 spans 16 residues. Trimming at V came to 4 bases and at J to 3 bases, leaving 12 bases not matched to a gene. CDR3 DNA: TGTGCCAGCAGCCCCCTTGTGTGGGAGGGCAACTACGAGCAGTACTTC. It specifies CASSPLVWEGNYEQYF. Drawing the rest from reference TRBV14 and TRBJ2-7, the complete variable domain is EAGVTQFPSHSVIEKGQTVTLRCDPISGHDNLYWYRRVMGKEIKFLLHFVKESKQDESGMPNNRFLAERTGGTYSTLKVQPAELEDSGVYFCASSPLVWEGNYEQYFGPGTRLTVT.

In this sample, this clonotype turned up a few times. V and J are TRBV6-5 and TRBJ1-2; tentative D call: TRBD1 (5 bases). The CDR3 runs to 13 residues. Germline lookup yields CDR1 MNHEY and CDR2 SVGAGI. V lost 2 bases, J lost 8 bases, and 12 bases lay in between. CDR3 in DNA: TGTGCCAGCAGTTACAGAAGGGGAGCCGGCTACACCTTC. It translates to CASSYRRGAGYTF.